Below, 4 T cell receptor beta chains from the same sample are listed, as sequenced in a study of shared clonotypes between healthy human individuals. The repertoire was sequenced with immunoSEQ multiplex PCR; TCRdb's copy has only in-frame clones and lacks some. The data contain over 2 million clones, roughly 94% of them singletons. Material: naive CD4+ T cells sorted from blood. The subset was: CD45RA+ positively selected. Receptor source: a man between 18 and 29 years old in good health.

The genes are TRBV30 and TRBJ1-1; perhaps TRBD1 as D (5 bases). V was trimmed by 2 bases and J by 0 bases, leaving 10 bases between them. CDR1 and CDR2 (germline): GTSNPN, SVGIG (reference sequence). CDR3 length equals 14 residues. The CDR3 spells CAWSSGTVNTEAFF. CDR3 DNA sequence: TGTGCCTGGAGTTCCGGGACGGTGAACACTGAAGCTTTCTTT.

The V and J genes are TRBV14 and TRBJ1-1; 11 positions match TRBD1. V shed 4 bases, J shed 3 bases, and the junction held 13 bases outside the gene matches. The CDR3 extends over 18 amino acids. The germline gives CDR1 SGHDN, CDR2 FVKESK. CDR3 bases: TGTGCCAGCAGCCGGGGACCCGGACAGGGGGCGTGGTACACTGAAGCTTTCTTT. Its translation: CASSRGPGQGAWYTEAFF. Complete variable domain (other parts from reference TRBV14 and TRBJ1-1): EAGVTQFPSHSVIEKGQTVTLRCDPISGHDNLYWYRRVMGKEIKFLLHFVKESKQDESGMPNNRFLAERTGGTYSTLKVQPAELEDSGVYFCASSRGPGQGAWYTEAFFGQGTRLTVV.

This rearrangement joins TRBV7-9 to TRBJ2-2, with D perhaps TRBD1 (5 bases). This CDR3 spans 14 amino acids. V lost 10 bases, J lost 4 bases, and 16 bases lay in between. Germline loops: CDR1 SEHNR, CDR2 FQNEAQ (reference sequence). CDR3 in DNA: TGTGCCAAGTCGCGTCAGGGATCCACCGGGGAGCTGTTTTTT. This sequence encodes CAKSRQGSTGELFF. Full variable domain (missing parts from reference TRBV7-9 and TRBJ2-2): DTGVSQNPRHKITKRGQNVTFRCDPISEHNRLYWYRQTLGQGPEFLTYFQNEAQLEKSRLLSDRFSAERPKGSFSTLEIQRTEQGDSAMYLCAKSRQGSTGELFFGEGSRLTVL.

Here the CDR3 DNA reads TGTGCCAGCAGTTCCTTTCCCTCGGGGAAAGAGACCCAGTACTTC. It yields the protein CASSSFPSGKETQYF. The gene calls are TRBV27 and TRBJ2-5; possible D gene TRBD2, 5 bases. V was pared by 4 bases and J by 3 bases, with 15 bases between. Germline CDR1 MNHEY, CDR2 SMNVEV (reference sequence). The CDR3 consists of 15 residues.